These 2 T cell receptor beta chains were all obtained from the same sample, sequenced in a study of identical twins listed by TCRdb under 2016. Library method: 5' RACE. Data came from an Illumina HiSeq 2000. TCRdb applied fastp at Q25 and MiXCR to the public reads, then kept only in-frame beta chains. Entries that share a CDR3 protein sequence are merged under the most common genes and DNA. Present in this sample are some 710,000 distinct CDR3 sequences, approximately 6.1% of which were seen just once. 1.5% to 2% of the sample is in the top ten clones. The sequencing sample was made of naive T cells sorted from blood. Sample cell subset or site, as interpreted from the label and publication: cells isolated with a human naive T-cell isolation kit. These receptors all stem from a man between 18 and 29 years old in good health.

This clonotype was seen repeatedly, ten times or more. The chain links TRBV10-3 to TRBJ2-5; possible D gene TRBD2, 5 bases. Germline CDR1 ENHRY, CDR2 SYGVKD. V was shortened by 3 bases and J by 3 bases, with 14 bases between the two germline ends. This CDR3 is 15 amino acids long. In nucleotides, the CDR3 is TGTGCCATCAGTGAAGGGAGTATGCGAAAAGAGACCCAGTACTTC. It yields the protein CAISEGSMRKETQYF.

The gene calls are TRBV10-2 and TRBJ2-1, with D unclear. The CDR3 is 14 amino acids. Germline assignment: CDR1 WSHSY and CDR2 SAAADI. Trimming pared 8 bases from V and 1 base from J, leaving 12 bases between. CDR3 sequence: CASSEVRSYNEQFF. The CDR3 coding sequence is TGCGCCAGCTCTGAAGTCCGTTCCTACAATGAGCAGTTCTTC.